The entry below describes one TCR beta chain. The sample belongs to a study of blood T cell repertoires in COVID-19. Study details: Sites across the United States, Italy and Spain contributed samples from acute and convalescent COVID-19.

Original processing notes: Amplification with reference gene primers provided the estimates of nucleated cell counts. TCRdb's table, derived via immunoSEQ multiplex PCR, lists solely in-frame clones and lacks some. Clone size and the V and J calls come from that table; the DNA yielded D and trimming. The sample holds under 150,000 clones, around 83% seen once. V lost 4 bases, J lost 8 bases, and 10 bases stayed unmatched. CDR1 LNHDA and CDR2 SQIVND come from the germline V gene (reference sequence). CDR3 length: 14 residues. The TCR comes from a man aged 40-49 years with active or convalescent COVID-19. The sequencing input was peripheral blood. The chain uses TRBV19 and TRBJ1-2; TRBD1 matches at 7 bases. The CDR3 spells CASSSMTGRTGYTF. The CDR3 coding sequence is TGTGCCAGTAGTAGTATGACAGGGAGGACGGGCTACACCTTC.